This T cell receptor beta chain was captured by sequencing in a study of cytomegalovirus exposure and HLA in healthy donors. The study, taken as a whole, reports: Among TCR beta chains, those listed as cytomegalovirus-associated numbered about 160.

Sequencing was performed with immunoSEQ multiplex PCR; in TCRdb, only in-frame clones are kept and a portion is missing. The data contain approximately 300,000 clones, 86% of them seen just once; the ten biggest clones take up 0.84%. A note on this clone: Its antigen remains unidentified.

The V gene end was trimmed by 0 bases and the J gene end by 4 bases; junction bases not matched to a gene: 6. Germline assignment: CDR1 LGHNA and CDR2 YSLEER. The length of the CDR3 is 16 residues. The chain employs TRBV4-3 and TRBJ1-1; 9 positions match TRBD1. The sequencing input was PBMCs. The clonotype was recovered from a woman aged 18-29 years in good health and CMV-seronegative. CDR3 DNA sequence: TGCGCCAGCAGCCAAGATTTTACAGGGGGCGGCACTGAAGCTTTCTTT. Translated, it gives CASSQDFTGGGTEAFF.